The rows below give T cell receptor beta chains drawn from one sample of a study of STAT3 mutations in large granular lymphocyte leukemia. Some clones are missing from TCRdb's copy, which holds only in-frame ones; the method was immunoSEQ multiplex PCR. This table holds tens of thousands of clones, about 88% found once. Sequencing used PBMCs. These receptors were taken from a human donor with T large granular lymphocyte leukemia. Some clones in this sample may be carry-over from other donors' samples. Each CDR3 is given with its conserved first and last residue.

14	TRBV6-5	CASSYRDSRDTQYF
15	TRBV29-1	CSVWGSGGKVDTQYF
13	TRBV7-9	CASSFEGPYEQYF
16	TRBV10-1	CASSDLRDGFYTEAFF
15	TRBV11-2	CASSLSGQGNTEAFF
13	TRBV28	CASSFGGANVLTF
11	TRBV30	CAWSVPGELFF
15	TRBV2	CASSIYLTGVRGYTF
13	TRBV30	CAWSVLSVGVAFF
14	TRBV10-3	CAISDSLMPGELFF
14	TRBV7-9	CASSPGQGGNIQYF
14	TRBV11-1	CASSLGQGNSPLHF
15	TRBV4-1	CASSQFRDRMEKLFF
15	TRBV5-4	CASRAGTSRPDTQYF
16	TRBV5-1	CASSLGSRGSGGEQYF
14	TRBV27	CASSLSGWNQPQHF
15	TRBV6-1	CASRLQGSLGGELFF
16	TRBV11-3	CASSLGSAGGQETQYF
13	TRBV6-5	CASSYNSNQPQHF
17	TRBV18	CASSPSVSVATNEKLFF
15	TRBV5-1	CASSLARLNNEKLFF
12	TRBV6-6	CAARGGNEKLFF
12	TRBV4-1	CASSQRRTEAFF
13	TRBV10-3	CASQGTVAYGYTF
11	TRBV6-5	CASSQGNTIYF
13	TRBV5-1	CASSADSTGELFF
15	TRBV14	CASSQGLGGAETQYF
15	TRBV5-1	CASSGGATPLHEQYF
15	TRBV6-1	CASTQQETGANVLTF